This TCR beta chain was identified during a study of beta chain features in type 1 diabetes. Study background: The study examined about 100,000,000 sorted cells across all samples.

cDNA synthesis used the whole RNA isolate, giving expressed TCRB sequences. There were approximately 3.7 million reads on average in the naive, central memory and regulatory T cell samples. Repertoires were generated with immunoSEQ multiplex PCR, while TCRdb's copy carries only in-frame clones and drops some. The table includes some 400,000 clones, around 15% detected once. Each of the CD4+ naive, central memory, regulatory and stem cell-like memory populations was sorted via CD45RO/CCR7/CD25/CD127/CD95/CD27. Of note for this clone: Its antigen is unidentified.

Whole-study findings and limits: PCR might favor shorter templates, equally in patients and controls.

Germline V CDR1 and CDR2: SGHVS, FQNEAQ. The germline V and J ends were trimmed by 5 bases and 1 base, with 10 bases remaining between them. The CDR3 is made up of 14 amino acids. The specimen was naive CD4+ T cells from blood. The gene calls are TRBV7-8 and TRBJ2-3; no clear D. The sequence derives from a woman aged 18-29 years in good health. CDR3 region: CASSPSRGTDTQYF. Here the CDR3 DNA reads TGTGCCAGCAGCCCCTCAAGAGGCACAGATACGCAGTATTTT.